The 23 T cell receptor beta chains below come from one sample, sequenced in a study of OX40 agonist ivuxolimab in advanced cancers. Clones were sequenced by immunoSEQ multiplex PCR, and TCRdb holds only the in-frame ones, with some missing. The sample lists 90,000 to 150,000 clones; 85% to 90% were seen once. Sequenced material: CD4+ or CD8+ T cells sorted from blood, taken in a trial of the OX40 agonist ivuxolimab. The source is an adult with an advanced solid tumor such as melanoma, head and neck, liver or kidney cancer.

The chain is built from TRBV9 and TRBJ2-3; the D gene is possibly TRBD1 (5 bases). The CDR3 has 13 amino acids. Germline values: CDR1 SGDLS, CDR2 YYNGEE. Trimming removed 3 bases at V and 5 bases at J, with 10 bases between. The CDR3 protein is CASSGGLLDTQYF. The DNA of the CDR3 is TGTGCCAGCAGCGGGGGCCTCCTAGATACGCAGTATTTT.

The V call is TRBV7-2, the J call TRBJ2-1, with TRBD1 matching over 12 bases. CDR1 and CDR2 from the germline V gene are SGHTA and FQGNSA. Trimming removed 5 bases from V and 5 bases from J; junction bases left unmatched: 1. The CDR3 is made up of 14 amino acids. The chain's CDR3 is CASSRDRGHNEQFF. The CDR3, as DNA: TGTGCCAGCAGCCGGGACAGGGGGCACAATGAGCAGTTCTTC.

DNA of the CDR3: TGTGCCAGCAGCTTAGCGCAAGTCACCGGGGAGCTGTTTTTT. This encodes CASSLAQVTGELFF. The chain recombines TRBV7-2 with TRBJ2-2; D not certain. Trimming took 0 bases from V and 4 from J, leaving 6 bases between them. Germline assignment: CDR1 SGHTA and CDR2 FQGNSA. The CDR3 has 14 amino acids.

The chain uses TRBV2 and TRBJ1-2; no reliable D call. Germline CDR1 and CDR2: SNHLY and FYNNEI. The ends were cut back, 0 bases at V and 4 bases at J, with 6 bases in the middle. This CDR3 spans 13 amino acids. CDR3 in amino acids: CASSEAGLYGYTF. The DNA for the CDR3 is TGTGCCAGCAGTGAAGCCGGGCTCTATGGCTACACCTTC.

The chain carries TRBV5-1 and TRBJ1-2, with 7 bases identical to TRBD1. Germline V gene data show CDR1 as SGHRS and CDR2 as YFSETQ. The CDR3 consists of 14 residues. Trimming took 3 bases from V and 4 from J; bases not matched to a gene: 6. The CDR3: CASSYQGVSYGYTF. DNA of the CDR3: TGCGCCAGCAGCTATCAGGGGGTGTCCTATGGCTACACCTTC.

The chain combines TRBV7-9 with TRBJ2-7, with a weak D call TRBD2 (6 bases). The CDR3 runs to 14 residues. Trimming took off 5 bases at V and 2 bases at J, with 13 bases between the two ends. CDR1 and CDR2 (germline): SEHNR, FQNEAQ (reference sequence). For the CDR3, the DNA is TGTGCCAGCAGCCTCCGGGAGCTGACCTACGAGCAGTACTTC. It specifies CASSLRELTYEQYF.

The J gene is TRBJ2-5, the V gene TRBV5-1; TRBD2 matches 7 bases. The CDR3 sequence is 15 residues long. The V and J ends lost 0 bases and 5 bases, in that order; junction bases with no gene match: 7. The germline V gene has CDR1 SGHRS and CDR2 YFSETQ. The CDR3 here is CASSLAGGWGETQYF. The CDR3 DNA follows: TGCGCCAGCAGCTTGGCCGGGGGGTGGGGCGAGACCCAGTACTTC.

This rearrangement joins TRBV7-8 to TRBJ2-7; D might be TRBD1 or TRBD2, each matching 5 bases. CDR1 is SGHVS, CDR2 FQNEAQ, per germline. Deletions cut 2 bases from V and 7 bases from J, with 21 bases between. This CDR3 is built from 16 residues. The CDR3 sequence: CASSLNPGHDPGEQYF. In DNA, the CDR3 is TGTGCCAGCAGCTTAAACCCAGGGCATGACCCGGGGGAGCAGTACTTC.

This clone was seen a handful of times. The chain couples TRBV30 to TRBJ2-3, with D possibly matching TRBD1 (5 bases). CDR3 length: 15 residues. V dropped 4 bases and J dropped 6 bases, with 20 bases sitting between them. The germline gives CDR1 GTSNPN, CDR2 SVGIG (reference sequence). The CDR3 DNA sequence: TGTGCCTGGAATCAGGGTATCGGCCGGTCCGATACGCAGTATTTT. Encoded protein: CAWNQGIGRSDTQYF.

The chain combines TRBV5-5 with TRBJ2-2, with TRBD1 matching 7 bases. V trimming: 3 bases; J trimming: 5 bases; junction bases outside the gene matches: 4. The germline V gene has CDR1 SGHKS and CDR2 YYEKEE (reference sequence). CDR3 length: 14 residues. The CDR3 is CASSWDRSTGELFF. The CDR3, as DNA: TGTGCCAGCAGCTGGGACAGAAGTACCGGGGAGCTGTTTTTT.

Concerning this clone: Relative to the germline gene, one junction end is altered; a read error may explain this. This rearrangement joins TRBV7-7 to TRBJ2-2; D gene ambiguous. This CDR3 spans 13 amino acids. From germline, CDR1 is SSHAT and CDR2 FNYEAQ (reference sequence). CDR3 region: CASSLETTGELFF. The CDR3 DNA follows: TGTGCTAGCAGCTTGGAGACCACCGGGGAGCTGTTTTTT.

V gene TRBV5-1 combines with J gene TRBJ2-2; TRBD1 or TRBD2 may be the D gene (5 bases each). This CDR3 has 16 amino acids. V lost 1 base and J 5 bases, leaving 15 bases between the germline ends. Germline CDR1 and CDR2: SGHRS and YFSETQ. CDR3 region: CASSLWGSVRTGELFF. Here the CDR3 DNA reads TGCGCCAGCAGCTTGTGGGGGTCGGTTCGGACCGGGGAGCTGTTTTTT.

The chain has TRBV18 and TRBJ1-6, with D perhaps matching TRBD1 (5 bases). Trimming cost V 1 base and J 7 bases, with 11 bases left between them. The CDR3 is made up of 15 amino acids. Germline V gene lookup returns CDR1 KGHSH and CDR2 LQKENI. The CDR3 protein is CASSPRDGTNSPLHF. In DNA form, the CDR3 reads TGTGCCAGCTCACCACGGGACGGGACCAATTCACCCCTCCACTTT.

The CDR3 reads CAWRETGLAKNIQYF. For the CDR3, the DNA is TGTGCCTGGAGAGAAACAGGCCTAGCCAAAAACATTCAGTACTTC. The V and J genes are TRBV30 and TRBJ2-4; D is perhaps TRBD1 (5 bases). Germline V gives CDR1 GTSNPN, CDR2 SVGIG (reference sequence). V was pared by 3 bases and J by 0 bases, with 12 bases between. This CDR3 has 15 amino acids. The full variable domain, with the rest looked up from reference TRBV30 and TRBJ2-4, is SQTIHQWPATLVQPVGSPLSLECTVEGTSNPNLYWYRQAAGRGLQLLFYSVGIGQISSEVPQNLSASRPQDRQFILSSKKLLLSDSGFYLCAWRETGLAKNIQYFGAGTRLSVL.

A single count supports this clone. V gene TRBV2 combines with J gene TRBJ2-7; either TRBD1 or TRBD2 may fit D (6 bases each). Trimming cost V 7 bases and J 0 bases, with 13 bases left between them. The CDR3 totals 14 residues. Germline CDR1 is SNHLY and CDR2 is FYNNEI. The CDR3 here is CASNKGGSSYEQYF. In nucleotides, the CDR3 is TGTGCCAGCAACAAGGGGGGAAGCTCCTACGAGCAGTACTTC.

The V call is TRBV10-3, the J call TRBJ2-5, with D tentatively TRBD2 (5 bases). The CDR3 totals 13 residues. Trimming cost V 6 bases and J 0 bases, with 8 bases left between them. The germline V gene encodes CDR1 ENHRY and CDR2 SYGVKD. The CDR3 DNA is TGTGCCATCAGGGAGGTGAACCAAGAGACCCAGTACTTC. Its protein is CAIREVNQETQYF.

V and J are TRBV7-8 and TRBJ2-7, with D possibly TRBD1 on 5 matching bases. The CDR3 covers 14 residues. V shed 1 base and J shed 2 bases, with 9 bases lying between them. Germline V gene lookup returns CDR1 SGHVS and CDR2 FQNEAQ. CDR3 amino acids: CASSLGRGAYEQYF. The CDR3 region has the DNA TGTGCCAGCAGCTTAGGTAGGGGTGCCTACGAGCAGTACTTC.

The rearrangement links TRBV7-2 to TRBJ1-2, with a weak D call TRBD1 (6 bases). This CDR3 spans 15 amino acids. Trimming cost V 1 base and J 0 bases, with 9 bases left between them. CDR1 is SGHTA and CDR2 is FQGNSA in the germline V gene. The CDR3 DNA reads as TGTGCCAGCAGCTTAGAGGGGGGAGCTAACTATGGCTACACCTTC. Its translation is CASSLEGGANYGYTF.

This chain uses TRBV7-8 with TRBJ2-5, with 9 bases matching TRBD1. Germline assignment: CDR1 SGHVS and CDR2 FQNEAQ. The CDR3 covers 14 residues. The junction had 0 bases not matched to a gene; V was cut back by 1 base and J by 3 bases. The CDR3 sequence: CASSLGDREETQYF. CDR3 nucleotides: TGTGCCAGCAGCTTAGGGGACAGGGAAGAGACCCAGTACTTC.

In its sample, this clone was seen a few times. This chain uses TRBV7-6 with TRBJ2-7; TRBD1 agrees at 9 bases. The J segment lost 4 bases and the V segment lost 5 bases, leaving 3 bases of the junction unmatched. The CDR3 is 13 amino acids. Germline V lookup: CDR1 SGHVS, CDR2 FNYEAQ. The CDR3: CASSRDRVYEQYF. The CDR3 DNA reads TGTGCCAGCAGCAGGGACAGGGTGTACGAGCAGTACTTC.

The CDR3, as DNA: TGTGCCAGCAGCGCACTAGCGGGAATTGAGTTGTTCTTC. Translated: CASSALAGIELFF. The V gene is TRBV9, the J gene TRBJ2-1; TRBD2 agrees at 10 bases. CDR1 is SGDLS and CDR2 is YYNGEE in the germline V gene. The CDR3 runs to 13 residues. With V trimmed by 3 bases and J by 15 bases, 9 bases remained unmatched.

This sequence joins TRBV18 and TRBJ2-5; TRBD1 is a possible D gene (5 bases). The germline CDR1 and CDR2 sequences are KGHSH and LQKENI. CDR3 length equals 14 residues. The V gene lost 10 bases and the J gene lost 5 bases, with 20 bases spanning the gap. The CDR3 DNA follows: TGTGCCACCTCCAGTTCAGGGTTGCGGGAGACCCAGTACTTC. Protein product: CATSSSGLRETQYF.

The J gene is TRBJ2-1, the V gene TRBV10-3; 11 bases fit TRBD2. Germline V gene sequence: CDR1 ENHRY, CDR2 SYGVKD. The V gene end was trimmed by 3 bases and the J gene end by 9 bases; junction bases not matched to a gene: 7. The CDR3 consists of 15 residues. The CDR3 sequence is CAISELAGAAGEQFF. CDR3 in DNA: TGTGCCATCAGTGAACTAGCGGGGGCGGCGGGTGAGCAGTTCTTC.